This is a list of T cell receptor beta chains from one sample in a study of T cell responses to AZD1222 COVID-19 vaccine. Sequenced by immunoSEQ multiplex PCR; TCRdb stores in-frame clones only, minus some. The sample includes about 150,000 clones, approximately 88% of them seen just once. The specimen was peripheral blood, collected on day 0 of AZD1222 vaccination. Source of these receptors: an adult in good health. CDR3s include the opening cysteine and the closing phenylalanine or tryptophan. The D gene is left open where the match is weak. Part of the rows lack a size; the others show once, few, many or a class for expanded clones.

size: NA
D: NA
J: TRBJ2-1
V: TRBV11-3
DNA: TGTGCCAGCAGTACGGCACATGATCAGGACAGTTCCTACAATGAGCAGTTCTTC
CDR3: CASSTAHDQDSSYNEQFF

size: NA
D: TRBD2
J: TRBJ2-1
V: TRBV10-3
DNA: TGTGCCATCAGAGGGACTAGCGGGAGGGACAATGAGCAGTTCTTC
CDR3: CAIRGTSGRDNEQFF

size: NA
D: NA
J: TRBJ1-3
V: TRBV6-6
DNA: TGTGCCAGCATCCAGGAGTCTGGAAACACCATATATTTT
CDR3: CASIQESGNTIYF

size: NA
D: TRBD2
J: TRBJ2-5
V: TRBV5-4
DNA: TGTGCCAGCAGCCCACGACTAGCCGGTGACTCGGAGACCCAGTACTTC
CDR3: CASSPRLAGDSETQYF

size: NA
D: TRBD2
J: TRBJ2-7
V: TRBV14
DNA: TGTGCCAGCAGCCAAGACTGGGCCGGGACTAGAACTTCCTCCGAGCAGTACTTC
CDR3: CASSQDWAGTRTSSEQYF

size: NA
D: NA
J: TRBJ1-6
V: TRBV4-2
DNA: TGTGCCAGCAGCCAAGAACTTAGACAGAATAATTCACCCCTCCACTTT
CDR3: CASSQELRQNNSPLHF

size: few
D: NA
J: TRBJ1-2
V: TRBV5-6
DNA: TGTGCCAGCAGCTTGGTCCCTGGGGGCGCTGGTGGCTACACCTTC
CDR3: CASSLVPGGAGGYTF

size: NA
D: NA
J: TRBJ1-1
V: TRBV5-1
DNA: TGCGCCAGCAGCTTGGGTGCGGGGAACACTGAAGCTTTCTTT
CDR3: CASSLGAGNTEAFF

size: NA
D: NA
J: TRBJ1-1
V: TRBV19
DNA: TGTGCCAGTAGTCCCAGACAGAGAGTGATAACTGAAGCTTTCTTT
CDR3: CASSPRQRVITEAFF

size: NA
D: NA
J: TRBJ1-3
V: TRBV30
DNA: TGTGCCTGGAGTAGTTGGGGAGGCTCTGGAAACACCATATATTTT
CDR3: CAWSSWGGSGNTIYF

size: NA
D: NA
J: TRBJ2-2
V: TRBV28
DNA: TGTGCCAGCAGTTTGGCGGGCGTATTGCCCGGGGAGCTGTTTTTT
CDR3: CASSLAGVLPGELFF

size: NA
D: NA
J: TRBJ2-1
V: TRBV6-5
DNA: TGTGCCAGCACCCTTATAAGCTCCTACAATGAGCAGTTCTTC
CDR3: CASTLISSYNEQFF

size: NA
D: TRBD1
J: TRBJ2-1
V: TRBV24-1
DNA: TGTGCCACCAGTGCTACCACAGGGGGTAGTCACAATGAGCAGTTCTTC
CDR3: CATSATTGGSHNEQFF

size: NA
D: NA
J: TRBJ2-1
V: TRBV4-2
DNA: TGTGCCAGCAGCTACAGGGTCTCCTACAATGAGCAGTTCTTC
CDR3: CASSYRVSYNEQFF

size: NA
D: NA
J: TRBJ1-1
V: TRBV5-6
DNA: TGTGCCAGCAGCTTGCGGGGCGAGGGGACCCACACTGAAGCTTTCTTT
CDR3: CASSLRGEGTHTEAFF

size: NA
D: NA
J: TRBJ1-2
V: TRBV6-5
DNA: TGTGCCAGCCCAGGACCCGGGGAAACCAACTATGGCTACACCTTC
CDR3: CASPGPGETNYGYTF

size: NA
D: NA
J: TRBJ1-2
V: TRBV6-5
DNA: TGTGCCAGCAGACCTCGACAGTATGGCTACACCTTC
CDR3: CASRPRQYGYTF

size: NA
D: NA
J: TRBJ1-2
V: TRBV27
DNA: TGTGCCAGCAGCCTCCTTGGGCCCGAGTGGTCCTACACCTTC
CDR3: CASSLLGPEWSYTF

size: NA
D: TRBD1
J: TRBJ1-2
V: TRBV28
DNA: TGTGCCAGCAGTTTTCAGGGGGGATACTATGGCTACACCTTC
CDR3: CASSFQGGYYGYTF

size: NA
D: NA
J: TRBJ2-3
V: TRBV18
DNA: TGTGCCAGCTCATCCTTCACAGATACGCAGTATTTT
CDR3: CASSSFTDTQYF

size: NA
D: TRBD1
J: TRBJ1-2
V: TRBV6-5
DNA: TGTGCCAGCAGCCGAATTACAGGGGCTGGAGGCTACACCTTC
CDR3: CASSRITGAGGYTF

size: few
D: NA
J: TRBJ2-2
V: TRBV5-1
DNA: TGCGCCAGCAGCCTATTGGGACAGAACACCGGGGAGCTGTTTTTT
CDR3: CASSLLGQNTGELFF

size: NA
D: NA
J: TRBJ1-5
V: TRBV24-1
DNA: TGTGCCAGGACGGGAGGGGTCCTCCTACATAGCAATCAGCCCCAGCATTTT
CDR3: CARTGGVLLHSNQPQHF

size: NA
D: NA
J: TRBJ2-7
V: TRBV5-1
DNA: TGCGCCAGCAGCTTGGGGACCGTCTCCTACGAGCAGTACTTC
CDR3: CASSLGTVSYEQYF

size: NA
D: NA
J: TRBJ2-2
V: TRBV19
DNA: TGTGCCAGCGGGTCCGGGGGCGGAAGGACCGGGGAGCTGTTTTTT
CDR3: CASGSGGGRTGELFF

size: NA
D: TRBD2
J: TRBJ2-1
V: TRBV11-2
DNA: TGTGCCAGCAGCTTAGGAACTAGCGGGGGGGCCTACAATGAGCAGTTCTTC
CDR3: CASSLGTSGGAYNEQFF

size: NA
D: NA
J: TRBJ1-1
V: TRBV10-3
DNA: TGTGCCATCAGTCCGGACAGAGGTGGTTTGACTGAAGCTTTCTTT
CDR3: CAISPDRGGLTEAFF

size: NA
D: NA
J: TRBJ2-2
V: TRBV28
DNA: TGTGCCAGCAGTAATTCGGGCTTTACCGGGGAGCTGTTTTTT
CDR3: CASSNSGFTGELFF

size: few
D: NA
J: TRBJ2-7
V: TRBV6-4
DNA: TGTGCCAGCAGTGCGGGGGCCCTCTACGAGCAGTACTTC
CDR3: CASSAGALYEQYF